At least ten counts were recorded for the clone carrying this T cell receptor (beta chain). The antigen remains unidentified. The V gene end was trimmed by 3 bases and the J gene end by 4 bases; junction bases not matched to a gene: 16. The CDR3 spans 19 residues. Germline V gene lookup returns CDR1 LGHNA and CDR2 YSLEER. This record belongs to a study of T-cell memory formation after mild COVID-19. Study observations and caveats: Contracting CD4+ clones lay largely in CM and EM, with CD8+ ones residing in EMRA.

Constant-segment-primed 5'RACE gave TCR alpha and TCR beta cDNA libraries with sample barcodes and UMIs. A single record per CDR3 protein comes from TCRdb applying MiXCR to the 5' RACE reads. The sample holds approximately 100,000 distinct CDR3 sequences, about a sixth seen once. The source of this sequence is an adult woman who had mild COVID-19 (a few samples of this study predate the infection). Cell type and time point are not known. The specimen sequenced was PBMCs or a T cell subset sorted from them (not recorded which). The genes are TRBV4-3 and TRBJ2-2, with 8 bases aligning to TRBD2. The CDR3 bases are TGCGCCAGCAGCCAGAAAAGGTCTTTATCACTAGCGGTCACCGGGGAGCTGTTTTTT. Translated: CASSQKRSLSLAVTGELFF.